What follows describes a single TCR beta chain. Its antigen is still unknown. The record originates from a study of blood T cells in healthy people across ages. Overall study findings and caveats: When one million T cells were used, diversity estimates were thought to be underestimates.

Using a J-beta primer mix together with a sample-barcoded 5' primer, a second PCR was run for roughly 6 to 12 cycles. TCRdb fed the 5' RACE reads into MiXCR, producing one record per CDR3 protein. The sample lists roughly 800,000 distinct CDR3 sequences; roughly 64% were seen once. Germline lookup yields CDR1 SEHNR and CDR2 FQNEAQ (reference sequence). CDR3 length equals 15 residues. Trimming removed 3 bases at V and 4 bases at J, with 15 bases between. The rearrangement joins TRBV7-9 to TRBJ1-1, with D uncertain. This TCR was sampled from a man aged 25-40 years in good health. Material: blood. The CDR3 coding sequence is TGTGCCAGCAGCTTGGATTACTTGGGTGGCACTGAAGCTTTCTTT. Translating it yields CASSLDYLGGTEAFF. Together with reference TRBV7-9 and TRBJ1-1, the CDR3 gives the full variable domain: DTGVSQNPRHKITKRGQNVTFRCDPISEHNRLYWYRQTLGQGPEFLTYFQNEAQLEKSRLLSDRFSAERPKGSFSTLEIQRTEQGDSAMYLCASSLDYLGGTEAFFGQGTRLTVV.